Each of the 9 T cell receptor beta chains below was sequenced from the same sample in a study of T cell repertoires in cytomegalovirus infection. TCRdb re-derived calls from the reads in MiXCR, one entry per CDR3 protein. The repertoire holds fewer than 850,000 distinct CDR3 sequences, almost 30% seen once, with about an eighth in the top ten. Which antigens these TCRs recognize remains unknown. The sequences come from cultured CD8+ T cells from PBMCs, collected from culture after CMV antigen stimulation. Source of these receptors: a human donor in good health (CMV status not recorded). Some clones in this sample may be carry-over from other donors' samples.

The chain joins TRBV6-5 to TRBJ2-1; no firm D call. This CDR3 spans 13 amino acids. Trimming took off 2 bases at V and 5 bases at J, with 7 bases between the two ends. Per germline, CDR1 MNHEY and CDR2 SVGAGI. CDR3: CASSYNINNEQFF. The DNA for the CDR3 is TGTGCCAGCAGTTACAATATTAACAATGAGCAGTTCTTC.

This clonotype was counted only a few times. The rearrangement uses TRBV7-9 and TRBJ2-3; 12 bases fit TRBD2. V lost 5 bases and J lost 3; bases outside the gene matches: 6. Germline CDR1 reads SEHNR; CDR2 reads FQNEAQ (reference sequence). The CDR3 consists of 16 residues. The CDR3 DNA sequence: TGTGCCAGCAGCCCTCTAGCGGGGGGGTTGACAGATACGCAGTATTTT. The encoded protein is CASSPLAGGLTDTQYF. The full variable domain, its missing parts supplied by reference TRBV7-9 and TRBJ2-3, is DTGVSQNPRHKITKRGQNVTFRCDPISEHNRLYWYRQTLGQGPEFLTYFQNEAQLEKSRLLSDRFSAERPKGSFSTLEIQRTEQGDSAMYLCASSPLAGGLTDTQYFGPGTRLTVL.

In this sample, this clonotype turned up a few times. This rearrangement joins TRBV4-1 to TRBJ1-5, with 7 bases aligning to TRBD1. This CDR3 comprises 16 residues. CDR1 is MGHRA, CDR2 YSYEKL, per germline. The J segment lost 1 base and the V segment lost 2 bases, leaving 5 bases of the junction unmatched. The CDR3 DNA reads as TGCGCCAGCAGCCAAACCGACAGGGTGAGCAATCAGCCCCAGCATTTT. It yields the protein CASSQTDRVSNQPQHF.

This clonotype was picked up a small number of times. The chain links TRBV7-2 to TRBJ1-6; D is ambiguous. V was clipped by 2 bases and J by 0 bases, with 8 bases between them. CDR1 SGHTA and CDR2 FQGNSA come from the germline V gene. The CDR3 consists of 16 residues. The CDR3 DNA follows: TGTGCCAGCAGCTTATTACCGAGCTCCTATAATTCACCCCTCCACTTT. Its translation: CASSLLPSSYNSPLHF.

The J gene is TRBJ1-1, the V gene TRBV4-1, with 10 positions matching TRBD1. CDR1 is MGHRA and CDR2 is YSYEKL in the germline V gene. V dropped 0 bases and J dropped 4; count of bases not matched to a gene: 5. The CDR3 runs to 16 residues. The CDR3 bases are TGCGCCAGCAGCCAAGATCCCAGGACAGGGGGCACTGAAGCTTTCTTT. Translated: CASSQDPRTGGTEAFF.

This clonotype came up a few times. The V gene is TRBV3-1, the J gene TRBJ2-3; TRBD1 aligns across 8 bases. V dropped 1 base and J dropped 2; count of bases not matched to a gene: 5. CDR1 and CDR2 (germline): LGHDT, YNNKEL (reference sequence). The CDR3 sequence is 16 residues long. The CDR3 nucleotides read TGTGCCAGCAGCCAAGCCGGGACAGGAAACACAGATACGCAGTATTTT. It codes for CASSQAGTGNTDTQYF.

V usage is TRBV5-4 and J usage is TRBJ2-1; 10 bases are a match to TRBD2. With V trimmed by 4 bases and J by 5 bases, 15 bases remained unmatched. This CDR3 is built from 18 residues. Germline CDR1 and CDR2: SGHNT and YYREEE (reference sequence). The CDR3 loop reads CASSLEASGGLAHNEQFF. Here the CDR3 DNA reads TGTGCCAGCAGCCTGGAGGCTAGCGGGGGTCTGGCCCACAATGAGCAGTTCTTC.

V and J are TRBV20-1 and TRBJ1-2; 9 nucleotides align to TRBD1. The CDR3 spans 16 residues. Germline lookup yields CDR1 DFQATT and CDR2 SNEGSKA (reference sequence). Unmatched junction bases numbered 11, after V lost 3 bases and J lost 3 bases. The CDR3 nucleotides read TGCAGTGCTAGGGGACAGGGAGGGGGTTTTGACTATGGCTACACCTTC. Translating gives CSARGQGGGFDYGYTF.

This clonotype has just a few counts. The CDR3 region has the DNA TGTGCCAGCAGTTCCGTCGGGGGGGTCGCTGAAGCTTTCTTT. This codes for CASSSVGGVAEAFF. The chain couples TRBV6-1 to TRBJ1-1; D perhaps matches TRBD1 (5 bases). Trimming took off 5 bases at V and 6 bases at J, with 16 bases between the two ends. This CDR3 region has 14 residues. CDR1 and CDR2 from the germline V gene are MNHNS and SASEGT.